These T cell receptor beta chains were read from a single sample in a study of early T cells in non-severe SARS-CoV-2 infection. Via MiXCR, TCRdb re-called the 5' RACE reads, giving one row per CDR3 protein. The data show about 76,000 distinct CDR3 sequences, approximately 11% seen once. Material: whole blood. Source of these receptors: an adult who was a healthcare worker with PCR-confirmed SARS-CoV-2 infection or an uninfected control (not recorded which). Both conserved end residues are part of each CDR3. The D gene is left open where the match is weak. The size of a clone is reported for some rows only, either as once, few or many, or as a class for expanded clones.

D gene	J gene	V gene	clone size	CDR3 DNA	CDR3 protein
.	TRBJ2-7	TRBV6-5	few	TGTGCCAGCAGTGCCGCTACAGGTCTTACCGAGCAGTACTTC	CASSAATGLTEQYF
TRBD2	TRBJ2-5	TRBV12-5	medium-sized	TGTGCTAGTGCCCCCGGACTAGCGGGGGTCCAAGAGACCCAGTACTTC	CASAPGLAGVQETQYF
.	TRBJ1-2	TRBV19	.	TGTGCCAGTAGCGCAGGTGGGGCGAACTATGGCTACACCTTC	CASSAGGANYGYTF
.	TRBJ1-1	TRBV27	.	TGTGCCAGCAGTTTCCAGGACATGAACACTGAAGCTTTCTTT	CASSFQDMNTEAFF
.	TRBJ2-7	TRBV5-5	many	TGTGCCAGCAGCTTGGCTTATAGGGGGGGAACCGGCTCTGTTTTGGAGCAGTACTTC	CASSLAYRGGTGSVLEQYF
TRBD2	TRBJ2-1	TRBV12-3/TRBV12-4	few	TGTGCCAGCAGTTTAGGTAGCGGGGGGTGGAGTGAGCAGTTCTTC	CASSLGSGGWSEQFF
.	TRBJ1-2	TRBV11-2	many	TGTGCCAGCAGCCCGCAGCACGGGGTTGGTGGCTACACCTTC	CASSPQHGVGGYTF
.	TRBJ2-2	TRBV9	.	TGTGCCAGCAGCGTTTTTTCCCCCGGGGAGCTGTTTTTT	CASSVFSPGELFF
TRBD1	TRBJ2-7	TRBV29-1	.	TGCAGCGTTGGACAGGGAAATTACGAGCAGTACTTC	CSVGQGNYEQYF
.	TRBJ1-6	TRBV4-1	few	TGCGCCAGCAGCCAACAGGGGCTAGGAAATTCACCCCTCCACTTT	CASSQQGLGNSPLHF
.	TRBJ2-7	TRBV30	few	TGTGCCTGGGCCCGGGGGGCGCCGTCCTACGAGCAGTACTTC	CAWARGAPSYEQYF
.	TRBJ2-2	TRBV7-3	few	TGTGCCAGCAGCTTCTCGGGGGACGCCGGGGAGCTGTTTTTT	CASSFSGDAGELFF
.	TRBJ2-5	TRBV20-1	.	TGCAGTGCTCCCCAGGGGCGGACCCAGTACTTC	CSAPQGRTQYF
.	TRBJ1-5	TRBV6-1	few	TGTGCCAGCAGTGAACAGGGTGATCAGCCCCAGCATTTT	CASSEQGDQPQHF
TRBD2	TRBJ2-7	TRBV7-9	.	TGTGCCAGCAGCTCTAGTGGGACTAGTGGTGAGCAGTACTTC	CASSSSGTSGEQYF
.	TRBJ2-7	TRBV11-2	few	TGTGCCAGCAGCGTAACCAAGGGAAGCTCCTACGAGCAGTACTTC	CASSVTKGSSYEQYF
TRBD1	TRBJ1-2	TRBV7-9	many	TGTGCCAGCAGCTCCGGACAGGGCCGGAGCGGCTACACCTTC	CASSSGQGRSGYTF
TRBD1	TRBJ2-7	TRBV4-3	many	TGCGCCAGCAGCCAAGATTGGGGGGACAGGTCCTACGAGCAGTACTTC	CASSQDWGDRSYEQYF
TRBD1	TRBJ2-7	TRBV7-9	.	TGTGCCAGCAGCTTACCGGACAGGGAACCCACCTACGAGCAGTACTTC	CASSLPDREPTYEQYF
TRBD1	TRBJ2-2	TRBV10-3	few	TGTGCCAACGGACAGGGGAACACCGGGGAGCTGTTTTTT	CANGQGNTGELFF
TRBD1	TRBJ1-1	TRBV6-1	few	TGTGCCAGCAGTGAAGGGAGGACAGGGGGCCAACTTGTCATGAACACTGAAGCTTTCTTT	CASSEGRTGGQLVMNTEAFF
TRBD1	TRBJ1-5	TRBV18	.	TGTGCCAGCTCATCGACAGGGGGAGGGAATCAGCCCCAGCATTTT	CASSSTGGGNQPQHF
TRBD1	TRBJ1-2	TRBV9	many	TGTGCCAGCAGCGTAGCCGGGGACAGCGCCTATGGCTACACCTTC	CASSVAGDSAYGYTF
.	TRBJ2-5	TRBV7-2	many	TGTGCCAGCAGCTTAGGGGGGAGGACGACCCAAGAGACCCAGTACTTC	CASSLGGRTTQETQYF
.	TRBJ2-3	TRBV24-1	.	TGTGCCACCAGTGAACAGGTCACAGATACGCAGTATTTT	CATSEQVTDTQYF
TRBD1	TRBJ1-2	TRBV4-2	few	TGTGCCAGCAGCCAAGGTCCGGACAGGGGGCGGGACGGCTACACCTTC	CASSQGPDRGRDGYTF
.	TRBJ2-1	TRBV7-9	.	TGTGCCAGCAGCTTAGCGCAACACAATGAGCAGTTCTTC	CASSLAQHNEQFF
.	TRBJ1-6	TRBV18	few	TGTGCCAGCTCAACGGGGGAGCAGTCACCCCTCCACTTT	CASSTGEQSPLHF
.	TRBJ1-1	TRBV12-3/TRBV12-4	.	TGTGCCAGCAGGCGTGGGGAAAACACTGAAGCTTTCTTT	CASRRGENTEAFF
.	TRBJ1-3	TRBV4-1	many	TGCGCCAGCAGCCAAGTGGTTCGTTCGAGCTCTGAAAACACCATATATTTT	CASSQVVRSSSENTIYF
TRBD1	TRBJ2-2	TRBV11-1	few	TGTGCCAGCAGCGAAGGACAGGGCGGTGGCACCGGGGAGCTGTTTTTT	CASSEGQGGGTGELFF
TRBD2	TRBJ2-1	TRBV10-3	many	TGTGCCATCAGTGGCGCCAGTAAAGGGACTAGCGGGGGCCTCTCCTACAATGAGCAGTTCTTC	CAISGASKGTSGGLSYNEQFF
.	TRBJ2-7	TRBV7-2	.	TGTGCCAGCAGCGCGCCGGGACCCCCGCGTTCCTACGAGCAGTACTTC	CASSAPGPPRSYEQYF
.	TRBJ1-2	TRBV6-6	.	TGTGCCAGCAGTCTGGACCCCCTAGGGAATGGCTACACCTTC	CASSLDPLGNGYTF
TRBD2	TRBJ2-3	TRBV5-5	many	TGTGCCAGCAGACAGGGACTAGCGGGAACAGATACGCAGTATTTT	CASRQGLAGTDTQYF
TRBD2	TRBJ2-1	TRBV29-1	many	TGCAGCGTCCCCGGGCTAGCGGGGGGCAACTCCTACAATGAGCAGTTCTTC	CSVPGLAGGNSYNEQFF
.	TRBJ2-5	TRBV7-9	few	TGTGCCAGCAGCTTAAATACCGGGGAACAAGAGACCCAGTACTTC	CASSLNTGEQETQYF
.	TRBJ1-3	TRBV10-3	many	TGTGCCATCAGTGAAAATGCACCCGGAAACACCATATATTTT	CAISENAPGNTIYF
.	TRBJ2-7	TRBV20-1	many	TGCAGTGCTTCAACAGGGAGCGAGCAGTACTTC	CSASTGSEQYF
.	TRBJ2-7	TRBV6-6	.	TGTGCCAGCAGTTACCCCCGCGGACAGCGTCCCTACGAGCAGTACTTC	CASSYPRGQRPYEQYF
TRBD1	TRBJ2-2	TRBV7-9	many	TGTGCCAGCAGCACGGGACAGGGGAACACCGGGGAGCTGTTTTTT	CASSTGQGNTGELFF
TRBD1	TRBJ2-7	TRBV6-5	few	TGTGCCAGCAGTTATTACGACAGGGGAATCGACGAGCAGTACTTC	CASSYYDRGIDEQYF
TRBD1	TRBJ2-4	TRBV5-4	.	TGTGCCAGCAGCTTGGTACAGGGGGCCAAAAACATTCAGTACTTC	CASSLVQGAKNIQYF